This T cell receptor beta chain stems from a study of CD8 T cells in ankylosing spondylitis. Looked up from germline, CDR1 is MNHNS and CDR2 is SASEGT. This CDR3 has 16 amino acids. V lost 4 bases, J lost 6 bases, and 8 bases stayed unmatched. General study points: Relatively rare in peripheral blood, disease-linked clones were also CD8+. In ankylosing spondylitis patients, matched synovial fluid reportedly showed significant enrichment of disease-linked clones. There were earlier reports of some motif variants in reactive arthritis synovial fluid and blood. Seemingly characteristic of ankylosing spondylitis blood was a TCR beta motif consisting of under 10 highly homologous variants.

This clonotype was seen at least ten times. Its specificity is not known. In TCRdb, the 5' RACE reads were re-called with MiXCR into one record per CDR3 protein. In the table there are around 890,000 distinct CDR3 sequences, 10% to 15% of which are singletons. The sequenced sample consisted of blood, either unsorted or a sorted T cell fraction (not recorded which). This chain links TRBV6-1 with TRBJ2-2; 10 bases match TRBD1. The source is a male donor with ankylosing spondylitis. The CDR3 DNA sequence: TGTGCCAGCAGTGCCGGGACAGGGGAGGTCCCCGGGGAGCTGTTTTTT. This sequence encodes CASSAGTGEVPGELFF.